The rows below give T cell receptor beta chains drawn from one sample of a study of blood T cell repertoires in COVID-19. The repertoire was sequenced with immunoSEQ multiplex PCR; TCRdb's copy has only in-frame clones and lacks some. The sample lists about 360,000 clones, around 87% occurring once. The sample consisted of PBMCs or T cells enriched from blood (not recorded which). The receptors here all came from a man younger than 45 who had recovered from COVID-19. CDR3s include the opening cysteine and the closing phenylalanine or tryptophan. The order of the fields is J gene, clone size, V gene, D gene, CDR3 protein, CDR3 DNA. A D gene is named only where the DNA matches it firmly. The listing skips clone size in some rows; elsewhere it reads once, few, many or a size class.

TRBJ2-7 | . | TRBV9 | . | CASSETGHRSYEQYF | TGTGCCAGCAGCGAGACAGGACACCGATCCTACGAGCAGTACTTC
TRBJ1-2 | . | TRBV5-1 | . | CASSLDQWPGYGYTF | TGCGCCAGCAGCTTGGATCAGTGGCCTGGCTATGGCTACACCTTC
TRBJ2-1 | . | TRBV11-2 | . | CASSLVRGWGDPSYNEQFF | TGTGCCAGCAGCTTAGTTCGCGGTTGGGGAGACCCATCCTACAATGAGCAGTTCTTC
TRBJ1-1 | . | TRBV2 | . | CASRTVRGNTEAFF | TGTGCCAGCAGAACCGTCCGGGGAAACACTGAAGCTTTCTTT
TRBJ1-1 | . | TRBV19 | TRBD1 | CASSIKGARTEAFF | TGTGCCAGTAGTATAAAGGGGGCGCGAACTGAAGCTTTCTTT
TRBJ2-3 | . | TRBV11-3 | . | CASSRGTLGTDTQYF | TGTGCCAGCAGCCGAGGGACATTGGGGACAGATACGCAGTATTTT
TRBJ2-1 | . | TRBV9 | TRBD2 | CASSTTTSGDGEQFF | TGTGCCAGCAGCACCACGACTAGCGGGGACGGTGAGCAGTTCTTC
TRBJ1-1 | . | TRBV18 | . | CASSPRTMNTEAFF | TGTGCCAGCTCACCCCGGACAATGAACACTGAAGCTTTCTTT
TRBJ1-2 | few | TRBV5-6 | . | CASSLGADSLNYGYTF | TGTGCCAGCAGCCTCGGGGCGGACAGTCTTAACTATGGCTACACCTTC
TRBJ2-1 | . | TRBV5-1 | . | CASSQGAGSSYNEQFF | TGCGCCAGCAGCCAAGGGGCGGGGAGTTCCTACAATGAGCAGTTCTTC
TRBJ2-3 | few | TRBV18 | . | CASSPQGGSDTQYF | TGTGCCAGCTCACCACAAGGAGGAAGCGATACGCAGTATTTT
TRBJ2-1 | . | TRBV14 | TRBD2 | CASSQQRLADYNEQFF | TGTGCCAGCAGCCAACAACGACTAGCAGACTACAATGAGCAGTTCTTC
TRBJ1-2 | once | TRBV7-9 | TRBD1 | CASSLAASGQEHHGYTF | TGTGCCAGCAGCTTAGCGGCTTCGGGACAGGAGCACCATGGCTACACCTTC
TRBJ1-2 | . | TRBV5-4 | TRBD1 | CASSGDRGVYGYTF | TGTGCCAGCAGCGGGGACAGGGGGGTCTATGGCTACACCTTC
TRBJ2-7 | . | TRBV5-1 | . | CASSLAQGSEQYF | TGCGCCAGCAGCTTGGCCCAAGGGAGCGAGCAGTACTTC
TRBJ1-3 | . | TRBV29-1 | TRBD1 | CSATGGYSGNTIYF | TGCAGCGCTACAGGGGGTTACTCTGGAAACACCATATATTTT
TRBJ2-7 | once | TRBV29-1 | . | CSVGKSTYEQYF | TGCAGCGTTGGAAAATCCACCTACGAGCAGTACTTC
TRBJ1-2 | . | TRBV12-3/TRBV12-4 | . | CASSHRSGYTF | TGTGCCAGCAGTCACAGGAGTGGCTACACCTTC
TRBJ2-7 | . | TRBV30 | TRBD1 | CAWNDGQGREQYF | TGTGCCTGGAATGACGGACAGGGTCGGGAGCAGTACTTC
TRBJ1-1 | . | TRBV5-5 | . | CASSFPGETEAFF | TGTGCCAGCAGCTTCCCAGGGGAAACTGAAGCTTTCTTT
TRBJ1-5 | . | TRBV4-1 | . | CASSQGAGRLQPQHF | TGCGCCAGCAGCCAAGGTGCAGGGAGGCTTCAGCCCCAGCATTTT
TRBJ2-1 | . | TRBV7-9 | TRBD2 | CASRTTSGGNNEQFF | TGTGCCAGCAGAACTACTAGCGGGGGGAACAATGAGCAGTTCTTC
TRBJ1-4 | . | TRBV4-3 | TRBD1 | CASSQHTGEGLAEKLFF | TGCGCCAGCAGCCAACACACAGGGGAAGGGCTAGCCGAAAAACTGTTTTTT
TRBJ2-2 | . | TRBV6-2/TRBV6-3 | TRBD2 | CASSYRPAGGAPKGTGELFF | TGTGCCAGCAGTTACCGGCCCGCGGGGGGGGCCCCAAAGGGCACCGGGGAGCTGTTTTTT
TRBJ2-7 | . | TRBV7-2 | . | CASSLTGIYEQYF | TGTGCCAGCAGCTTAACAGGGATCTACGAGCAGTACTTC
TRBJ2-7 | . | TRBV7-8 | TRBD1 | CASSFHGGQGYEQYF | TGTGCCAGCAGCTTTCATGGGGGACAGGGATACGAGCAGTACTTC
TRBJ1-2 | . | TRBV3-1/TRBV3-2 | . | CARGRQGTF | TGTGCCAGGGGGCGGCAGGGCACCTTC
TRBJ1-5 | few | TRBV2 | . | CASRFSRTNQPQHF | TGTGCCAGCAGATTTAGCCGTACCAATCAGCCCCAGCATTTT
TRBJ2-3 | . | TRBV5-1 | . | CASSLYTDTQYF | TGCGCCAGCAGCTTATACACAGATACGCAGTATTTT
TRBJ2-3 | . | TRBV11-2 | . | CASSLAGRGRLDTQYF | TGTGCCAGCAGCTTAGCCGGGCGGGGCCGACTAGATACGCAGTATTTT
TRBJ1-1 | few | TRBV6-2/TRBV6-3 | . | CASSYEGLRGTEAFF | TGTGCCAGCAGTTACGAAGGGCTCAGGGGCACTGAAGCTTTCTTT
TRBJ1-1 | . | TRBV14 | . | CASSQERLTAFF | TGTGCCAGCAGCCAAGAAAGACTTACAGCTTTCTTT
TRBJ1-6 | . | TRBV18 | . | CASSPPAGSGSYNSPLHF | TGTGCCAGCTCACCACCGGCAGGAAGCGGCTCCTATAATTCACCCCTCCACTTT
TRBJ2-7 | . | TRBV7-6 | . | CASSFPGVGEQYF | TGTGCCAGCAGCTTCCCAGGGGTGGGCGAGCAGTACTTC
TRBJ2-7 | . | TRBV10-2 | TRBD1 | CASRSGTGASYEQYF | TGCGCCAGCAGGTCCGGGACAGGGGCTTCCTACGAGCAGTACTTC
TRBJ1-2 | . | TRBV2 | . | CASSLQGSGYTF | TGTGCCAGCAGTCTTCAGGGGTCTGGCTACACCTTC
TRBJ2-7 | . | TRBV2 | . | CASAQTGTTHEQYF | TGTGCCAGCGCACAAACAGGGACCACTCACGAGCAGTACTTC
TRBJ1-5 | . | TRBV30 | . | CAWTRGGPYSNQPQHF | TGTGCCTGGACTAGAGGGGGTCCCTATAGCAATCAGCCCCAGCATTTT
TRBJ1-5 | . | TRBV5-6 | TRBD1 | CASSLRPVTGGYQPQHF | TGTGCCAGCAGCTTGCGGCCGGTGACAGGGGGGTATCAGCCCCAGCATTTT
TRBJ1-3 | . | TRBV5-1 | . | CASSLGQSSGNTIYF | TGCGCCAGCAGCCTAGGACAGAGCTCTGGAAACACCATATATTTT
TRBJ1-2 | . | TRBV2 | . | CASSAPGNYGYTF | TGTGCCAGCAGTGCCCCGGGAAACTATGGCTACACCTTC
TRBJ2-3 | . | TRBV4-3 | TRBD2 | CASSQEVLAVPDTQYF | TGCGCCAGCAGCCAAGAAGTCCTAGCGGTCCCAGATACGCAGTATTTT
TRBJ1-1 | . | TRBV6-1 | . | CASSESGEEAFF | TGTGCCAGCAGTGAATCGGGAGAAGAAGCTTTCTTT
TRBJ1-1 | . | TRBV18 | . | CASSPQGRMNTEAFF | TGTGCCAGCTCACCACAGGGGCGCATGAACACTGAAGCTTTCTTT
TRBJ1-1 | . | TRBV30 | TRBD1 | CAWEQGTEAFF | TGTGCCTGGGAACAGGGGACTGAAGCTTTCTTT
TRBJ1-1 | few | TRBV7-9 | TRBD1 | CASSLGVGQDFEAFF | TGTGCCAGCAGCTTAGGGGTTGGACAGGATTTTGAAGCTTTCTTT
TRBJ1-2 | . | TRBV12-3/TRBV12-4 | . | CASSPRTASGYTF | TGTGCCAGCAGTCCCCGGACAGCGAGTGGCTACACCTTC
TRBJ1-2 | . | TRBV29-1 | . | CSAAGEANYGYTF | TGCAGCGCGGCAGGCGAAGCTAACTATGGCTACACCTTC
TRBJ2-5 | once | TRBV2 | TRBD1 | CASTLTGANQETQYF | TGTGCCAGCACGTTGACAGGGGCTAACCAAGAGACCCAGTACTTC
TRBJ1-3 | . | TRBV18 | . | CASSNTPRNTIYF | TGTGCCAGCTCAAATACCCCTAGAAACACCATATATTTT
TRBJ1-1 | . | TRBV7-8 | . | CASSFDKNTEAFF | TGTGCCAGCAGCTTTGACAAGAACACTGAAGCTTTCTTT
TRBJ2-2 | . | TRBV4-3 | . | CASSQGGGNTGELFF | TGCGCCAGCAGCCAGGGAGGGGGGAACACCGGGGAGCTGTTTTTT
TRBJ1-1 | . | TRBV12-5 | TRBD1 | CASGLVLGQGPRGTEAFF | TGTGCTAGTGGTTTGGTACTAGGACAGGGGCCTCGGGGTACTGAAGCTTTCTTT
TRBJ2-7 | once | TRBV30 | TRBD1 | CAWRDRGRQYF | TGTGCCTGGAGGGACAGGGGACGTCAGTACTTC
TRBJ1-3 | . | TRBV6-5 | . | CASSYLGGTGNTIYF | TGTGCCAGCAGTTATTTGGGGGGTACTGGAAACACCATATATTTT
TRBJ1-1 | . | TRBV6-2/TRBV6-3 | TRBD1 | CASSLRAGGTEAFF | TGTGCCAGCAGTCTGCGTGCAGGGGGCACTGAAGCTTTCTTT
TRBJ1-5 | . | TRBV21-1 | . | CASSKAPVYQPQHF | TGTGCCAGCAGCAAAGCCCCGGTCTATCAGCCCCAGCATTTT
TRBJ2-2 | . | TRBV12-5 | . | CASGLGVRGELFF | TGTGCTAGTGGTTTAGGGGTTAGAGGGGAGCTGTTTTTT